The 28 T cell receptor beta chains reported below all come from one sample, sequenced in a study of T cell repertoires in aging, cancer and after chemotherapy. Amplification of TCR beta used genomic DNA extracted from peripheral blood. A mixed TRB-A/B primer pool amplified rearranged TRB by multiplex touch-down PCR. MiXCR was run by TCRdb on the multiplex PCR reads, yielding one entry per CDR3 protein. Of approximately 1,500 distinct CDR3 sequences in the sample, 66% were seen once. The material sequenced was blood. Receptors originate from a human donor with a blood cancer.

The gene calls are TRBV6-5 and TRBJ1-1, with no clear D. CDR3 length equals 12 residues. Germline V lookup: CDR1 MNHEY, CDR2 SVGAGI. Trimming left V 5 bases short and J 1 base short, with 5 bases between. The CDR3 region has the DNA TGTGCCAGCAGTGAAGCGAACACTGAAGCTTTCTTT. As protein: CASSEANTEAFF.

This sequence joins TRBV6-5 and TRBJ1-2; 7 positions agree with TRBD1. The CDR3 is 12 amino acids. The junction had 4 bases not matched to a gene; V was cut back by 5 bases and J by 7 bases. Germline values: CDR1 MNHEY, CDR2 SVGAGI. This CDR3 is CASSRQGTGYTF. As DNA, the CDR3 is TGTGCCAGCAGTCGACAGGGCACTGGCTACACCTTC.

This chain connects TRBV6-1 to TRBJ1-5; tentatively, D is TRBD1 (5 bases). This CDR3 region has 18 residues. Trimming shortened V by 6 bases and J by 0 bases, and 21 bases separated the two germline ends. CDR1 is MNHNS and CDR2 is SASEGT in the germline V gene. CDR3 bases: TGTGCCAGCAGCGTCCTAACAGGCGGGGGGGGTAGCAATCAGCCCCAGCATTTT. Translation: CASSVLTGGGGSNQPQHF.

V and J are TRBV5-3 and TRBJ1-6; the D gene is possibly TRBD1 (5 bases). TRBV5-3 is classed as an ORF, of uncertain function. V was pared by 8 bases and J by 10 bases, with 19 bases between. CDR3 size: 14 residues. This CDR3 reads CASSKNGGRSPLHF. In DNA, the CDR3 is TGTGCCAGCAGCAAGAACGGGGGGAGGTCACCCCTCCACTTT.

This sequence joins TRBV12-3 or TRBV12-4 and TRBJ2-1; D possibly corresponds to TRBD2 (7 bases). Gene TRBJ2-5 matches the end of the DNA better, so the J call may be wrong. This CDR3 region has 14 residues. In DNA form, the CDR3 reads TGTGCCAGCAGTGCTCGTAGGGGGGGCGAGACCCAGTACTTC. Translating it yields CASSARRGGETQYF.

The chain combines TRBV6-1 with TRBJ2-1; D remains ambiguous. V lost 6 bases, J lost 2 bases, and 17 bases lay in between. CDR1 is MNHNS, CDR2 SASEGT, per germline. The CDR3 length is 16 residues. The CDR3 region has the DNA TGTGCCAGCAGCTACAGCTCGAATGGGGCCTACAATGAGCAGTTCTTC. It translates to CASSYSSNGAYNEQFF.

The J gene is TRBJ1-6, the V gene TRBV6-5; D not resolved. This CDR3 spans 15 amino acids. CDR1 MNHEY and CDR2 SVGAGI come from the germline V gene. V was cut by 0 bases and J by 4 bases, with 7 bases left in between. The CDR3 nucleotides are TGTGCCAGCAGTTACTCGGGGAGGTATAATTCACCCCTCCACTTT. This encodes CASSYSGRYNSPLHF.

The rearrangement uses TRBV6-5 and TRBJ2-3; no firm D call. CDR1 is MNHEY, CDR2 SVGAGI, per germline. The CDR3 totals 14 residues. The V end was cut by 3 bases, the J end by 0 bases, with 7 bases between. The CDR3 region is CASSYQASTDTQYF. The DNA for the CDR3 is TGTGCCAGCAGTTATCAGGCTAGCACAGATACGCAGTATTTT.

This chain joins TRBV6-5 and TRBJ1-2, with 8 bases that match TRBD1. The germline CDR1 and CDR2 sequences are MNHEY and SVGAGI. The CDR3 consists of 14 residues. After removal of 9 bases from V and 0 bases from J, the junction contained 6 bases not matched to a gene. CDR3: CASEGQAPNYGYTF. CDR3 DNA: TGTGCCAGTGAGGGACAGGCCCCTAACTATGGCTACACCTTC.

The V and J genes are TRBV6-4 and TRBJ1-2; a weak D match, TRBD1 (5 bases). The CDR3 extends over 11 amino acids. V was trimmed by 8 bases and J by 5 bases, leaving 9 bases between them. Germline V gene data show CDR1 as MRHNA and CDR2 as SNTAGT. As DNA, the CDR3 is TGTGCCAGCCGGGACGTTTATGGCTACACCTTC. Its protein product is CASRDVYGYTF.

DNA for the CDR3: TGTGCCAGCAGTTACCCCAATGGGGCCGAGCAGTACTTC. Translating gives CASSYPNGAEQYF. V usage is TRBV6-5 and J usage is TRBJ2-7, with a weak D call TRBD1 (5 bases). Germline V lookup: CDR1 MNHEY, CDR2 SVGAGI. The CDR3 sequence is 13 residues long. V was cut by 2 bases and J by 6 bases, with 11 bases left in between.

This chain links TRBV6-5 with TRBJ2-5; D is unresolved. CDR3 length: 13 amino acids. The V gene's germline CDR1 is MNHEY and CDR2 SVGAGI. V was shortened by 8 bases and J by 2 bases, with 12 bases between the two germline ends. CDR3 sequence reads: CASSLTEQETQYF. CDR3 nucleotides: TGTGCCAGCTCACTCACAGAACAAGAGACCCAGTACTTC.

This clonotype has only one observation. The rearrangement joins TRBV10-3 to TRBJ2-2, with 14 bases that match TRBD2. V was pared by 2 bases and J by 5 bases, with 7 bases of the junction left unmatched. The CDR3 extends over 18 amino acids. CDR1 and CDR2 (germline): ENHRY, SYGVKD. The DNA of the CDR3 is TGTGCCATCAGTGAGACGGGACTAGCGGGAGTAGGTACCGGGGAGCTGTTTTTT. It specifies CAISETGLAGVGTGELFF.

In its sample, this clonotype was seen a few times. The rearrangement joins TRBV29-1 to TRBJ1-2; 10 bases align to TRBD1. With 4 bases clipped from V and 5 bases from J, the junction kept 7 bases outside the gene matches. Germline V gene data show CDR1 as SQVTM and CDR2 as ANQGSEA. CDR3 length equals 14 residues. Here the CDR3 reads CSVVRQGADYGYTF. In nucleotides, the CDR3 is TGCAGCGTTGTAAGACAGGGGGCTGATTATGGCTACACCTTC.

With regard to this clonotype: A read error may produce the germline difference seen at one junction end. V usage is TRBV5-3 and J usage is TRBJ1-4; 7 bases agree with TRBD1. TRBV5-3 is an ORF for which the function is uncertain. CDR3 length equals 14 residues. As DNA, the CDR3 is TGTGCCAGCAGCTTTCGACAGGGCAAGGAAAAACTGTTTTTT. Translated: CASSFRQGKEKLFF.

The chain combines TRBV29-1 with TRBJ2-7; D is undetermined. V lost 6 bases, J lost 2 bases, and 8 bases lay in between. The CDR3 extends over 11 amino acids. CDR1 is SQVTM, CDR2 ANQGSEA, per germline. The DNA of the CDR3 is TGCAGCGTACGAGAGGCCTACGAGCAGTACTTC. Translation gives CSVREAYEQYF.

The CDR3 bases are TGTGCCAGCACCCAAGGGACCGCGCCTGGGGAGCAGTACTTC. It translates to CASTQGTAPGEQYF. The chain couples TRBV6-5 to TRBJ2-7; possibly TRBD1 or TRBD2 for D (5 bases each). Between the trimmed V and J ends, which lost 7 bases and 7 bases, there was a span of 20 bases. The CDR3 is 14 amino acids. Germline CDR1 is MNHEY and CDR2 is SVGAGI.

This rearrangement joins TRBV6-5 to TRBJ2-7; D may match TRBD1 or TRBD2 (6 bases each). V shed 5 bases and J shed 7 bases, with 18 bases lying between them. The CDR3 has 14 residues. Looked up from germline, CDR1 is MNHEY and CDR2 is SVGAGI. CDR3 coding DNA: TGTGCCAGCAGTGAAGCGGCCAGGGGAGGAGAGCAGTACTTC. Its translation: CASSEAARGGEQYF.

The chain carries TRBV6-5 and TRBJ2-2; D gene unclear. Germline V gene lookup returns CDR1 MNHEY and CDR2 SVGAGI. V was pared by 5 bases and J by 4 bases, with 14 bases between. This CDR3 spans 15 amino acids. The CDR3 coding sequence is TGTGCCAGCAGTCTGCAGTCGCAGAGCACCGGGGAGCTGTTTTTT. It encodes CASSLQSQSTGELFF.

V is TRBV7-9 and J is TRBJ2-2, with 7 bases lining up with TRBD2. Germline V gives CDR1 SEHNR, CDR2 FQNEAQ (reference sequence). Trimming cost V 5 bases and J 4 bases; bases outside gene matches: 4. This CDR3 is built from 14 residues. In DNA, the CDR3 is TGTGCCAGCAGCCAGGGACTACGCACCGGGGAGCTGTTTTTT. Translating it yields CASSQGLRTGELFF.

The chain couples TRBV7-9 to TRBJ2-2; no clear D. CDR1 is SEHNR and CDR2 is FQNEAQ in the germline V gene (reference sequence). This CDR3 has 14 residues. V lost 5 bases and J lost 4, with 11 bases in between. The CDR3: CASSRITGTGELFF. CDR3 in DNA: TGTGCCAGCAGCCGGATTACTGGCACCGGGGAGCTGTTTTTT. Full variable domain (missing parts from reference TRBV7-9 and TRBJ2-2): DTGVSQNPRHKITKRGQNVTFRCDPISEHNRLYWYRQTLGQGPEFLTYFQNEAQLEKSRLLSDRFSAERPKGSFSTLEIQRTEQGDSAMYLCASSRITGTGELFFGEGSRLTVL.

In regard to this clonotype: One junction end does not reproduce the germline sequence, and a read error may be involved. The chain employs TRBV6-5 and TRBJ2-5; D assignment may be TRBD1 or TRBD2 (6 bases each). CDR1 MNHEY and CDR2 SVGAGI come from the germline V gene. This CDR3 has 16 residues. The CDR3 nucleotides are TGTGCCATCAGTGAGTCTACGGGGGCAGGACAAGAGACCAAGTACTTC. This sequence encodes CAISESTGAGQETKYF.

The V call is TRBV12-3 or TRBV12-4, the J call TRBJ1-1; D gene ambiguous. Trimming took off 0 bases at V and 13 bases at J, with 12 bases between the two ends. This CDR3 comprises 12 residues. The CDR3 DNA sequence: TGTGCCAGCAGTTTAGCGTCCAGCTTCGTTTTCTTT. Residues: CASSLASSFVFF.

This clonotype was picked up a small number of times. This chain links TRBV6-5 with TRBJ2-3; 8 nucleotides match TRBD2. The length of the CDR3 is 15 residues. With 5 bases clipped from V and 6 bases from J, the junction kept 10 bases outside the gene matches. Germline values: CDR1 MNHEY, CDR2 SVGAGI. The CDR3 spells CASSESGGPLDTQYF. The CDR3 region has the DNA TGTGCCAGCAGTGAATCGGGAGGGCCGTTGGATACGCAGTATTTT.

V gene TRBV5-4 combines with J gene TRBJ1-1; a possible D gene is TRBD1 (5 bases). Trimming cost V 5 bases and J 1 base, with 12 bases left between them. The CDR3 covers 14 residues. Germline V gives CDR1 SGHNT, CDR2 YYREEE (reference sequence). Here the CDR3 reads CASSPGTANTEAFF. The CDR3 region has the DNA TGTGCCAGCAGTCCCGGGACGGCGAACACTGAAGCTTTCTTT. The full variable domain, completed using reference TRBV5-4 and TRBJ1-1, is ETGVTQSPTHLIKTRGQQVTLRCSSQSGHNTVSWYQQALGQGPQFIFQYYREEENGRGNFPPRFSGLQFPNYSSELNVNALELDDSALYLCASSPGTANTEAFFGQGTRLTVV.

This clonotype has just a few counts. This sequence joins TRBV11-1 and TRBJ2-1; the match to TRBD2 covers 8 bases. The CDR3 contains 14 residues. Germline CDR1 SGHAT, CDR2 FQDESV (reference sequence). The V gene end was trimmed by 5 bases and the J gene end by 8 bases; junction bases not matched to a gene: 8. The CDR3 DNA reads TGTGCCAGCAGCCCAGGCGGGGGGAGGCATGAGCAGTTCTTC. Protein product: CASSPGGGRHEQFF.

About this clonotype itself: The junction does not match germline at one end; this may be a read error. The rearrangement joins TRBV6-5 to TRBJ1-1; D is unresolved. Germline-derived CDR1 and CDR2 are MNHEY and SVGAGI. This CDR3 has 13 amino acids. The CDR3 bases are TGTGCCAGCAGTTACTCGTCTCACACTGGAGCTTTCTTT. Translated, it gives CASSYSSHTGAFF.

The V call is TRBV19, the J call TRBJ2-5, with no clear D. Germline loops: CDR1 LNHDA, CDR2 SQIVND (reference sequence). The ends were cut back, 5 bases at V and 2 bases at J, with 9 bases in the middle. The CDR3 spans 13 residues. CDR3 sequence: CASSAVVQETQYF. CDR3 sequence (DNA): TGTGCCAGTAGTGCCGTCGTACAAGAGACCCAGTACTTC.